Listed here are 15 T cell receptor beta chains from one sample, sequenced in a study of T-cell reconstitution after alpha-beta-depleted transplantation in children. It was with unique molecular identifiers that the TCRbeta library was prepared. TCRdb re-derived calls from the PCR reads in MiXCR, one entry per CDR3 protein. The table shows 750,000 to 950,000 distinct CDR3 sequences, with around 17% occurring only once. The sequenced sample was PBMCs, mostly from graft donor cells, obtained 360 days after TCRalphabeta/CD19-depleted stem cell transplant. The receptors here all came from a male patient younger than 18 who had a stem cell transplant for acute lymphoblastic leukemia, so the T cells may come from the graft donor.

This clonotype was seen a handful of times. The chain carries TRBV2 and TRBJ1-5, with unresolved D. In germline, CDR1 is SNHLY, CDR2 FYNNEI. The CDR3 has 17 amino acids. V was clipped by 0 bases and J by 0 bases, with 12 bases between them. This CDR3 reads CASSEARTFYSNQPQHF. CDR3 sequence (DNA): TGTGCCAGCAGTGAAGCCAGGACTTTTTATAGCAATCAGCCCCAGCATTTT.

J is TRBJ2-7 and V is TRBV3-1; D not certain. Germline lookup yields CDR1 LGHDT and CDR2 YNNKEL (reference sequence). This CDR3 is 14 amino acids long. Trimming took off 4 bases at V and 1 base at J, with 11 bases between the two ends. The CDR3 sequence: CASSLMGVSYEQYF. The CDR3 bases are TGTGCCAGCAGCCTAATGGGTGTTTCCTACGAGCAGTACTTC.

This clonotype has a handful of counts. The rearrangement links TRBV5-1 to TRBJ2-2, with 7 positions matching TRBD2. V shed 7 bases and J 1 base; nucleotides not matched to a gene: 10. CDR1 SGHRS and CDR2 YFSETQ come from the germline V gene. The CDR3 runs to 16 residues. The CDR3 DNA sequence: TGCGCCAGCGAGGGGATGGCGGGAGAGAACACCGGGGAGCTGTTTTTT. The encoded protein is CASEGMAGENTGELFF. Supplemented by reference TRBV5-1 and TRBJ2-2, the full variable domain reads KAGVTQTPRYLIKTRGQQVTLSCSPISGHRSVSWYQQTPGQGLQFLFEYFSETQRNKGNFPGRFSGRQFSNSRSEMNVSTLELGDSALYLCASEGMAGENTGELFFGEGSRLTVL.

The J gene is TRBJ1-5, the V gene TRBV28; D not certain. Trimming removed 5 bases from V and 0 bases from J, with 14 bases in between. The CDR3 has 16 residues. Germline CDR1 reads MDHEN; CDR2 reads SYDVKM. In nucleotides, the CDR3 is TGTGCCAGCAGTACCGGACTGAGCCTTAGCAATCAGCCCCAGCATTTT. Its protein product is CASSTGLSLSNQPQHF.

The chain's CDR3 is CSVLQGNEQYF. In DNA, the CDR3 is TGCAGCGTTCTACAGGGGAACGAGCAGTACTTC. V gene TRBV29-1 combines with J gene TRBJ2-7, with 7 bases that match TRBD1. V shed 5 bases, J shed 5 bases, and the junction held 3 bases outside the gene matches. The CDR3 spans 11 residues. The germline gives CDR1 SQVTM, CDR2 ANQGSEA.

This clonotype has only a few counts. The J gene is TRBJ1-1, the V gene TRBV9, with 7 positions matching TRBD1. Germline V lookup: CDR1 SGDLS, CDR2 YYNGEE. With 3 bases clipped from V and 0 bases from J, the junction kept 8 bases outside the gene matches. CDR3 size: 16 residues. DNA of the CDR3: TGTGCCAGCAGCGCCCGGGGACAGCCCATGAACACTGAAGCTTTCTTT. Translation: CASSARGQPMNTEAFF.

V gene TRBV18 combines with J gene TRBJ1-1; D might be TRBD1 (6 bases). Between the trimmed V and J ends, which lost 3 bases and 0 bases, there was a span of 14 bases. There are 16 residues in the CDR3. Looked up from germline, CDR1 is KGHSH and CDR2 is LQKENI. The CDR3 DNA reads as TGTGCCAGCTCACCCGGGCAGGCAGGGGTGAACACTGAAGCTTTCTTT. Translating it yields CASSPGQAGVNTEAFF.

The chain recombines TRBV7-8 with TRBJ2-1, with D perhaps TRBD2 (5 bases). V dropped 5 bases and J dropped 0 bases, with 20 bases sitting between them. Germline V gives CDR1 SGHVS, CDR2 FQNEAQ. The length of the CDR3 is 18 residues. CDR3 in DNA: TGTGCCAGCAGCCAGAGAGCCTCGGAGCGGAGCTCCTACAATGAGCAGTTCTTC. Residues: CASSQRASERSSYNEQFF.

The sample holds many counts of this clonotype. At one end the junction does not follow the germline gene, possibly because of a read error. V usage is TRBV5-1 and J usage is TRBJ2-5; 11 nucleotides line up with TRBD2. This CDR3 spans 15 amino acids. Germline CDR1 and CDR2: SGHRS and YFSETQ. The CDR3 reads CASSPGLAAQETQYF. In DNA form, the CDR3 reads TGTGCCAGCAGCCCGGGACTAGCGGCCCAAGAGACCCAGTACTTC.

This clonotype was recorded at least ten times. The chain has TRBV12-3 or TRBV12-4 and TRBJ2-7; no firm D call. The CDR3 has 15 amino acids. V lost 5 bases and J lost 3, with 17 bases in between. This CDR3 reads CASSPSVRINYEQYF. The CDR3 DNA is TGTGCCAGCAGTCCTTCGGTCCGAATCAACTACGAGCAGTACTTC.

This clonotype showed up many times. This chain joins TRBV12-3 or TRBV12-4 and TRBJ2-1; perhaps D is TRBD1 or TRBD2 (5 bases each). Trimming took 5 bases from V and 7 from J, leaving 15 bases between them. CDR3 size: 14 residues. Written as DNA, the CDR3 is TGTGCCAGCAGTGGGACCCGGGGTCCAAATGAGCAGTTCTTC. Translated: CASSGTRGPNEQFF.

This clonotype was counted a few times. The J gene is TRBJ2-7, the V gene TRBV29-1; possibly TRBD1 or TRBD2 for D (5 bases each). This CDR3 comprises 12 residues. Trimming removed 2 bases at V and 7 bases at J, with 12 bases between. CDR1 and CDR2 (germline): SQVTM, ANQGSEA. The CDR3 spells CSVELGRTEQYF. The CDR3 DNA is TGCAGCGTTGAATTGGGACGTACGGAGCAGTACTTC.

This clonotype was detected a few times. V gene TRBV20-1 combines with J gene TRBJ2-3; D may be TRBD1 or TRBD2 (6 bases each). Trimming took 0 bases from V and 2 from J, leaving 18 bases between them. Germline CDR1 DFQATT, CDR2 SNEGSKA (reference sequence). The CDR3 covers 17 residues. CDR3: CSARDVLGGGFTDTQYF. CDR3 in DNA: TGCAGTGCTAGAGATGTCTTAGGGGGAGGCTTCACAGATACGCAGTATTTT.

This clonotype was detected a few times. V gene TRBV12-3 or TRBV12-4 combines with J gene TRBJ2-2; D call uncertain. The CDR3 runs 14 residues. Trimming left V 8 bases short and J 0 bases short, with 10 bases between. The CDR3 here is CASFASPNTGELFF. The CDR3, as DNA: TGTGCCAGCTTTGCGTCCCCGAACACCGGGGAGCTGTTTTTT.

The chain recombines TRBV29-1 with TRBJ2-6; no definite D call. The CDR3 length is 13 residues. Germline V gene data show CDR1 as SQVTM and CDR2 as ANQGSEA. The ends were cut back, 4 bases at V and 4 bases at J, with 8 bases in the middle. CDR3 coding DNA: TGCAGCGTTGTAGGATCCGGGGCCAACGTCCTGACTTTC. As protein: CSVVGSGANVLTF.